Listed below are T cell receptor beta chains from one sample, sequenced in a study of T-cell reconstitution after alpha-beta-depleted transplantation in children. TCRdb used MiXCR to reprocess the PCR reads, holding one entry per CDR3 protein. The repertoire has fewer than 350,000 distinct CDR3 sequences, roughly 11% of them found once; the top ten carry around 22%. The sequences come from peripheral blood, collected 180 days after TCRalphabeta/CD19-depleted stem cell transplant. These receptors originate from a male patient between 2 and 9 years old who had a stem cell transplant for chronic granulomatous disease, so the T cells may come from the graft donor. CDR3s include the opening cysteine and the closing phenylalanine or tryptophan.

V gene	J gene	CDR3 protein
TRBV5-5	TRBJ2-5	CASSPLQGTQYF
TRBV20-1	TRBJ2-1	CSARTRGSYNEQFF
TRBV15	TRBJ2-1	CATSRDLVAGANEQFF
TRBV7-9	TRBJ2-7	CAETSGTYEQYF
TRBV11-1	TRBJ1-4	CASSPWEIGTGGREKLFF
TRBV6-5	TRBJ2-2	CASSYGRGWTGRTGELFF
TRBV6-1	TRBJ2-3	CATKGRERDTDTQYF
TRBV12-3/TRBV12-4	TRBJ2-1	CASSKAGFNNEQFF
TRBV10-1	TRBJ2-5	CASSEGQVLGETQYF
TRBV19	TRBJ1-5	CASSNGGGYQPQHF
TRBV12-3/TRBV12-4	TRBJ2-7	CASSRSGSVSYEQYF
TRBV5-1	TRBJ1-2	CASSVGQQLLNYGYTF
TRBV15	TRBJ2-3	CATSRTGLAEVTDTQYF
TRBV29-1	TRBJ2-5	CSSSGTQETQYF